Below, 19 T cell receptor beta chains from the same sample are listed, as sequenced in a study of T cells in Graves' hyperthyroidism and ophthalmopathy. Amplification of TCR beta CDR3 regions used RNA as the template. First-round RT-PCR of the TCR CDR3 relied on the HTBI primer set. TCRdb reprocessed the multiplex PCR reads via MiXCR and lists one record per CDR3 protein. The sample gives 550,000 to 600,000 distinct CDR3 sequences, over 15% of which show up once; around 18% is in the top ten. The sample consisted of blood. Receptor source: a woman younger than 35 with Graves' hyperthyroidism.

This clonotype has just a few counts. V gene TRBV7-9 combines with J gene TRBJ1-2, with D unresolved. Germline-derived CDR1 and CDR2 are SEHNR and FQNEAQ (reference sequence). The CDR3 is 15 residues long. The V and J ends lost 5 bases and 4 bases respectively, with 17 bases between them. CDR3 loop: CASSVGIRRGYGYTF. CDR3 coding DNA: TGTGCCAGCAGCGTCGGGATCCGACGTGGCTATGGCTACACCTTC.

The chain is built from TRBV12-3 or TRBV12-4 and TRBJ1-1; D may be TRBD1 (6 bases). The V and J ends lost 7 bases and 4 bases respectively, with 16 bases between them. The CDR3 loop spans 14 amino acids. The CDR3, as DNA: TGTGCCAGCACCCCACAGGGTATGGGCACTGAAGCTTTCTTT. Translation gives CASTPQGMGTEAFF.

This chain links TRBV9 with TRBJ2-1; 11 nucleotides agree with TRBD2. V lost 4 bases, J lost 10 bases, and 13 bases stayed unmatched. The length of the CDR3 is 16 residues. The V gene's germline CDR1 is SGDLS and CDR2 YYNGEE. The CDR3 region has the DNA TGTGCCAGCAGCCTTCACGTAGCGGGGGGGCTAATAGAGCAGTTCTTC. Protein sequence: CASSLHVAGGLIEQFF.

A few counts support this clonotype. V gene TRBV19 combines with J gene TRBJ1-5; 8 bases line up with TRBD1. The germline CDR1 and CDR2 sequences are LNHDA and SQIVND (reference sequence). The CDR3 is 13 residues long. Trimming at V came to 7 bases and at J to 2 bases, leaving 1 base not matched to a gene. CDR3 nucleotides: TGTGCCAGTAAGGACAGGGGCAATCAGCCCCAGCATTTT. It encodes CASKDRGNQPQHF. Drawing the rest from reference TRBV19 and TRBJ1-5, the complete variable domain is DGGITQSPKYLFRKEGQNVTLSCEQNLNHDAMYWYRQDPGQGLRLIYYSQIVNDFQKGDIAEGYSVSREKKESFPLTVTSAQKNPTAFYLCASKDRGNQPQHFGDGTRLSIL.

On this clonotype itself: A much larger clone differs by one base, so this may be a read error. The genes are TRBV28 and TRBJ2-1; 8 positions agree with TRBD1. The CDR3 has 14 residues. The germline V gene has CDR1 MDHEN and CDR2 SYDVKM. V dropped 2 bases and J dropped 10; count of bases not matched to a gene: 7. CDR3 bases: TGTGCCAGCAGTTTACCAGGACAGGGAGGCGAGCAGTTCTTC. Its protein is CASSLPGQGGEQFF.

This clonotype has a count of ten or more. This chain uses TRBV12-3 or TRBV12-4 with TRBJ1-1; no definite D call. This CDR3 comprises 11 residues. Trimming shortened V by 3 bases and J by 11 bases, and 10 bases separated the two germline ends. This CDR3 is CASSLNGGAFF. The CDR3 DNA is TGTGCCAGCAGTTTGAACGGTGGGGCTTTCTTT.

This chain links TRBV4-3 with TRBJ2-2; tentative D call: TRBD1 (7 bases). This CDR3 spans 17 amino acids. CDR1 is LGHNA, CDR2 YSLEER, per germline. Trimming left V 6 bases short and J 3 bases short, with 20 bases between. The CDR3 sequence: CASSHHGGQKHTGELFF. The CDR3 DNA reads TGCGCCAGCAGTCACCACGGGGGACAGAAACACACCGGGGAGCTGTTTTTT.

The gene calls are TRBV20-1 and TRBJ1-3; D unresolved. Germline values: CDR1 DFQATT, CDR2 SNEGSKA (reference sequence). The CDR3 extends over 12 amino acids. The V and J ends lost 4 bases and 2 bases respectively, with 6 bases between them. CDR3 nucleotide sequence: TGCAGTGCTACAGGAACTGGAAACACCATATATTTT. Translated, it gives CSATGTGNTIYF.

This clonotype was counted many times. This sequence joins TRBV2 and TRBJ2-3, with D perhaps matching TRBD1 or TRBD2 (5 bases each). The V gene's germline CDR1 is SNHLY and CDR2 FYNNEI. The CDR3 sequence is 14 residues long. Trimming stripped 6 bases from V and 4 bases from J, with 14 bases between. This chain's CDR3 is CASRMWGSADTQYF. CDR3 DNA sequence: TGTGCCAGCAGGATGTGGGGGAGTGCAGATACGCAGTATTTT.

This clonotype showed up just a few times. The chain carries TRBV6-5 and TRBJ1-4; 8 bases are a match to TRBD1. The CDR3 contains 16 residues. V trimming: 4 bases; J trimming: 0 bases; junction bases outside the gene matches: 4. Germline-derived CDR1 and CDR2 are MNHEY and SVGAGI. CDR3 sequence: CASSSKQGATNEKLFF. Written as DNA, the CDR3 is TGTGCCAGCAGTTCCAAACAGGGGGCAACTAATGAAAAACTGTTTTTT.

This clonotype was found many times. The chain joins TRBV3-1 to TRBJ1-1; D gene unclear. This CDR3 is built from 13 residues. With 3 bases removed from V and 0 bases from J, the gap between germline ends came to 5 bases. Germline V gene lookup returns CDR1 LGHDT and CDR2 YNNKEL (reference sequence). The CDR3 here is CASSQILNTEAFF. The CDR3 DNA is TGTGCCAGCAGCCAGATACTGAACACTGAAGCTTTCTTT.

This clonotype appeared many times. The gene calls are TRBV9 and TRBJ2-3, with D possibly matching TRBD2 (6 bases). Germline CDR1 SGDLS, CDR2 YYNGEE. Trimming left V 0 bases short and J 2 bases short, with 16 bases between. CDR3 length: 17 amino acids. The CDR3 here is CASSVDPAGRLTDTQYF. In DNA form, the CDR3 reads TGTGCCAGCAGCGTAGATCCCGCAGGGAGGCTCACAGATACGCAGTATTTT.

This clonotype has only a few counts. The rearrangement uses TRBV7-2 and TRBJ2-1, with 11 nucleotides matching TRBD2. Germline CDR1 and CDR2: SGHTA and FQGNSA. CDR3 length: 16 residues. The V segment lost 5 bases and the J segment 5 bases; nucleotides outside the gene matches: 8. For the CDR3, the DNA is TGTGCCAGCAGCCCCTGGACTAGCGGGTCGAACAATGAGCAGTTCTTC. The encoded protein is CASSPWTSGSNNEQFF.

This clonotype was counted ten times or more. In DNA form, the CDR3 reads TGTGCCAGCAGTTCCATCCTGGGCGAGCAGTTCTTC. Translated: CASSSILGEQFF. This chain uses TRBV28 with TRBJ2-1; no firm D call. This CDR3 contains 12 residues. CDR1 and CDR2 (germline): MDHEN, SYDVKM. Between the trimmed V and J ends, which lost 4 bases and 10 bases, there was a span of 11 bases.

In its sample, this clonotype was seen many times. V is TRBV11-3 and J is TRBJ2-7, with D possibly being TRBD2 (6 bases). CDR3 length equals 15 residues. Germline V lookup: CDR1 SGHNT, CDR2 YENEEA. Trimming took off 0 bases at V and 0 bases at J, with 9 bases between the two ends. Here the CDR3 DNA reads TGTGCCAGCAGCTTAGATCCCGGGAGCTCCTACGAGCAGTACTTC. Translated, it gives CASSLDPGSSYEQYF.

The CDR3 region is CASTKWSRGGFTGELFF. CDR3 coding DNA: TGTGCCAGCACCAAGTGGTCGCGGGGGGGCTTCACCGGGGAGCTGTTTTTT. V usage is TRBV11-2 and J usage is TRBJ2-2; 9 positions agree with TRBD2. Germline-derived CDR1 and CDR2 are SGHAT and FQNNGV. This CDR3 is built from 17 residues. V lost 7 bases to trimming and J lost 4 bases; unmatched junction nucleotides: 13.

The sample holds a few counts of this clonotype. J is TRBJ1-5 and V is TRBV18; 7 nucleotides match TRBD1. Per the germline V gene, CDR1 is KGHSH and CDR2 is LQKENI. With V trimmed by 3 bases and J by 12 bases, 14 bases remained unmatched. This CDR3 has 15 amino acids. CDR3 region: CASSPAGTDLNNQHF. The CDR3 DNA is TGTGCCAGCTCACCCGCCGGGACAGATTTAAATAACCAGCATTTT. Full variable domain (rest looked up from reference TRBV18 and TRBJ1-5): NAGVMQNPRHLVRRRGQEARLRCSPMKGHSHVYWYRQLPEEGLKFMVYLQKENIIDESGMPKERFSAEFPKEGPSILRIQQVVRGDSAAYFCASSPAGTDLNNQHFGDGTRLSIL.

There are a few counts of this clonotype. The gene calls are TRBV5-1 and TRBJ2-7; weak D call: TRBD1 (6 bases). The CDR3 consists of 13 residues. Germline assignment: CDR1 SGHRS and CDR2 YFSETQ. The germline V and J ends were trimmed by 3 bases and 3 bases, with 10 bases remaining between them. CDR3 sequence reads: CASSWTQGYEQYF. CDR3 sequence (DNA): TGCGCCAGCAGCTGGACACAGGGCTACGAGCAGTACTTC.

The sample holds many counts of this clonotype. The chain uses TRBV11-2 and TRBJ2-5, with D uncertain. Germline V gene lookup returns CDR1 SGHAT and CDR2 FQNNGV. The CDR3 has 15 residues. V was clipped by 4 bases and J by 7 bases, with 19 bases between them. The CDR3 loop is CASSSSVGPGGTQYF. CDR3 nucleotide sequence: TGTGCCAGCAGCTCCAGTGTTGGCCCCGGTGGGACCCAGTACTTC.